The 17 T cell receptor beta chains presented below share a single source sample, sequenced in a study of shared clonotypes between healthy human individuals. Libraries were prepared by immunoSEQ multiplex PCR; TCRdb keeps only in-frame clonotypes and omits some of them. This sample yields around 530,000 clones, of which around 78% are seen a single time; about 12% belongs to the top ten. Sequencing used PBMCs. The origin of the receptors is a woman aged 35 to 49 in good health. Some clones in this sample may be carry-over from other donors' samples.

CDR3 region: CASSLTGKNTGELFF. DNA of the CDR3: TGTGCCAGCAGCCTCACAGGGAAGAACACCGGGGAGCTGTTTTTT. This chain links TRBV14 with TRBJ2-2; perhaps TRBD1 as D (6 bases). CDR1 is SGHDN and CDR2 is FVKESK in the germline V gene. The V end lost 4 bases, the J end lost 1 base, and 10 bases lay between the germline ends. This CDR3 region has 15 residues.

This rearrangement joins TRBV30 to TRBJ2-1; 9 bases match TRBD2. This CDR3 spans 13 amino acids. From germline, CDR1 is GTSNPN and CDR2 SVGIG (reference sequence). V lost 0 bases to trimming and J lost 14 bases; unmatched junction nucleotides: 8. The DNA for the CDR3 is TGTGCCTGGAGTGTAGTGGCGGGAGGGCCTGAGTTCTTC. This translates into CAWSVVAGGPEFF.

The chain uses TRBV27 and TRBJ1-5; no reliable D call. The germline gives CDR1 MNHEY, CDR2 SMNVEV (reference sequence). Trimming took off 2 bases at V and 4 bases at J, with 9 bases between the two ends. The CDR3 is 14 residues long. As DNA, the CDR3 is TGTGCCAGCAGTTTAGATTCTGATAATCAGCCCCAGCATTTT. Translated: CASSLDSDNQPQHF.

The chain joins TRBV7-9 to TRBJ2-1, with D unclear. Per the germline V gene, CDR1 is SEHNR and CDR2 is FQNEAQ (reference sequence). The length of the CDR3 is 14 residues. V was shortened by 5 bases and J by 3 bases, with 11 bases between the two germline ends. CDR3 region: CASSDGTRYNEQFF. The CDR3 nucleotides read TGTGCCAGCAGCGATGGCACTCGCTACAATGAGCAGTTCTTC.

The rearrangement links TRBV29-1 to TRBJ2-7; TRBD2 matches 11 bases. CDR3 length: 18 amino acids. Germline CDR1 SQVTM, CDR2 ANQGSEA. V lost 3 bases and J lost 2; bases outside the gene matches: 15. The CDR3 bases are TGCAGCGTTGAGGGGACTAGCGGCTCGCACCGAATCCCCTACGAGCAGTACTTC. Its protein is CSVEGTSGSHRIPYEQYF.

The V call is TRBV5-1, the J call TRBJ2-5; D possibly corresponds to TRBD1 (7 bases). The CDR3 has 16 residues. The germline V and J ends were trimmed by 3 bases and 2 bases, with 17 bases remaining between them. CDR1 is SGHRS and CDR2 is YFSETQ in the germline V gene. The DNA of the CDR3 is TGCGCCAGCAGCTGGCGGGACAGCGCCCGACAAGAGACCCAGTACTTC. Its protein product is CASSWRDSARQETQYF.

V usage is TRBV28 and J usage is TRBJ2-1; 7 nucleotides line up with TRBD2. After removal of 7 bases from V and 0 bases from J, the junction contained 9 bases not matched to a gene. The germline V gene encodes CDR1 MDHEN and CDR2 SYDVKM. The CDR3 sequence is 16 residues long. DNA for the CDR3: TGTGCCAGCACCAAATGGGGGGGGGTCTCCTACAATGAGCAGTTCTTC. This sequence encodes CASTKWGGVSYNEQFF.

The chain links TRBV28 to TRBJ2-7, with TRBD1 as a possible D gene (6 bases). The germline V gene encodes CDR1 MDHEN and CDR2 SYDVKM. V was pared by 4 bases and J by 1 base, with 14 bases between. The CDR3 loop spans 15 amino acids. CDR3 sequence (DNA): TGTGCCAGCAGTTCACGGGACACGGCATCCTACGAGCAGTACTTC. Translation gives CASSSRDTASYEQYF.

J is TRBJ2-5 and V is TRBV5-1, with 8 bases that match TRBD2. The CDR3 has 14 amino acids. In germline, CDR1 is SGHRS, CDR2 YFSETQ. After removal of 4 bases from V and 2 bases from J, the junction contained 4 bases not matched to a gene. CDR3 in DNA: TGCGCCAGCAGCCCTACTAGCGGACAAGAGACCCAGTACTTC. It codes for CASSPTSGQETQYF.

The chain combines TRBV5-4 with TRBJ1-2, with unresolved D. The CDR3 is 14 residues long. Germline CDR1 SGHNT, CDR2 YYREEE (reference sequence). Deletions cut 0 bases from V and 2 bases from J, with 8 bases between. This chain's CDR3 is CASSLVVKNYGYTF. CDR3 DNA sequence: TGTGCCAGCAGCTTGGTGGTCAAAAACTATGGCTACACCTTC.

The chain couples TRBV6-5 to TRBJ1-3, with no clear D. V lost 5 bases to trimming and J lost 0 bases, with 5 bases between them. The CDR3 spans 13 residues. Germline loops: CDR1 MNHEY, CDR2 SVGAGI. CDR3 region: CASSRDSGNTIYF. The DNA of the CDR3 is TGTGCCAGCAGTAGGGACTCTGGAAACACCATATATTTT.

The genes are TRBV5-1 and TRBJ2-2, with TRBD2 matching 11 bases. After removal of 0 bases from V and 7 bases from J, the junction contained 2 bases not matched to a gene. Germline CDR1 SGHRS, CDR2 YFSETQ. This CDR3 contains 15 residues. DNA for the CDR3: TGCGCCAGCAGCTTGGAACTAGCGGGAGACGGGGAGCTGTTTTTT. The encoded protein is CASSLELAGDGELFF.

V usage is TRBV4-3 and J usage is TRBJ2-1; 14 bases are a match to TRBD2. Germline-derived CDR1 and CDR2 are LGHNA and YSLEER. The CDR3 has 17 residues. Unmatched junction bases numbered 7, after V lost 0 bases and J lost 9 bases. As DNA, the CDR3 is TGCGCCAGCAGCCAAGATGGGACTAGCGGGAGAGGGGTTGAGCAGTTCTTC. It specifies CASSQDGTSGRGVEQFF.

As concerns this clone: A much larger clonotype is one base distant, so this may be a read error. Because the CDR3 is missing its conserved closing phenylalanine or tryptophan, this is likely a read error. The CDR3 DNA is TGTGCCACTACTATGGCGGGGGCCTCCTACGAGCAGTACTTA. Translation gives CATTMAGASYEQYL. The chain employs TRBV2 and TRBJ2-7; a possible D gene is TRBD2 (7 bases). Per the germline V gene, CDR1 is SNHLY and CDR2 is FYNNEI. The CDR3 is 14 residues long. V lost 10 bases and J lost 0, with 16 bases in between.

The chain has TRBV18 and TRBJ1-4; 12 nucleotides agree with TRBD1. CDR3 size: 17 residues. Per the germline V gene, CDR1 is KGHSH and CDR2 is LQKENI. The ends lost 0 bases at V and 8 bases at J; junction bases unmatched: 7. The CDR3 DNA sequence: TGTGCCAGCTCACCACCGCAAGGGACAGGGGGCAGGGAAAAACTGTTTTTT. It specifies CASSPPQGTGGREKLFF.

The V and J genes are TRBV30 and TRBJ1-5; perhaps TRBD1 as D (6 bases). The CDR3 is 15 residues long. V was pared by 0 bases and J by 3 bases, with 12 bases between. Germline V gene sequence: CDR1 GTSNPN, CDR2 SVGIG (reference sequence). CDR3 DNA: TGTGCCTGGAGTGTACGGGGGGGGCTCAATCAGCCCCAGCATTTT. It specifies CAWSVRGGLNQPQHF.

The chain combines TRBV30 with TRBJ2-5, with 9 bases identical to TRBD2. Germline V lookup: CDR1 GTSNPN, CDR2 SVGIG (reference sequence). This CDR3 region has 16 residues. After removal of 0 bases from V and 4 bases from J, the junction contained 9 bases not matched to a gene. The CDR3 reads CAWSVIAGGSTETQYF. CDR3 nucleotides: TGTGCCTGGAGTGTAATTGCGGGAGGGTCGACAGAGACCCAGTACTTC.